Presented here are 7 T cell receptor beta chains from one specimen sequenced in a study of blood T cell repertoires in COVID-19. Assay used: immunoSEQ multiplex PCR; TCRdb lists only in-frame clones, some missing. The sample contains roughly 180,000 clones, 75% to 90% of which appear only once. The material sequenced was peripheral blood. The receptors here all came from a woman aged 55-75 years with acute or convalescent COVID-19.

The chain uses TRBV6-1 and TRBJ1-1; D is unresolved. Per germline, CDR1 MNHNS and CDR2 SASEGT. Trimming removed 3 bases at V and 4 bases at J, with 12 bases between. CDR3 length: 14 residues. As DNA, the CDR3 is TGTGCCAGCAGTGAGGGTGGATTAGCCACTGAAGCTTTCTTT. It specifies CASSEGGLATEAFF.

The chain combines TRBV28 with TRBJ1-3; D possibly corresponds to TRBD1 (6 bases). The CDR3 contains 16 residues. Per the germline V gene, CDR1 is MDHEN and CDR2 is SYDVKM. V was clipped by 4 bases and J by 4 bases, with 17 bases between them. The CDR3 sequence: CASSSHGTLGGNTIYF. The CDR3 coding sequence is TGTGCCAGCAGTTCCCACGGGACACTAGGCGGAAACACCATATATTTT.

The chain links TRBV28 to TRBJ1-1, with D uncertain. Between the trimmed V and J ends, which lost 4 bases and 0 bases, there was a span of 12 bases. The CDR3 runs 15 residues. Germline assignment: CDR1 MDHEN and CDR2 SYDVKM. CDR3 nucleotides: TGTGCCAGCAGTTCCCTCACTCTTTTGAACACTGAAGCTTTCTTT. Protein product: CASSSLTLLNTEAFF.

This clone was picked up a small number of times. The chain combines TRBV10-2 with TRBJ1-1; 9 positions agree with TRBD1. The CDR3 covers 13 residues. Trimming removed 5 bases from V and 4 bases from J; junction bases left unmatched: 2. CDR1 is WSHSY and CDR2 is SAAADI in the germline V gene. The CDR3 DNA reads TGCGCCAGCAGTCAGACAGGGGGCACTGAAGCTTTCTTT. Translated, it gives CASSQTGGTEAFF.

This chain uses TRBV19 with TRBJ1-1; tentatively, D is TRBD1 (6 bases). V gave up 6 bases and J gave up 3 bases, with 17 bases separating them. Germline CDR1 and CDR2: LNHDA and SQIVND (reference sequence). This CDR3 is built from 15 residues. The CDR3, as DNA: TGTGCCAGTAGCCAGAGGGGGACATTGGACACTGAAGCTTTCTTT. Its protein is CASSQRGTLDTEAFF.

The chain uses TRBV5-1 and TRBJ1-1; 8 nucleotides line up with TRBD1. Per germline, CDR1 SGHRS and CDR2 YFSETQ. V lost 0 bases and J lost 0; bases outside the gene matches: 1. This CDR3 is 15 amino acids long. The CDR3 here is CASSLGQGMNTEAFF. The CDR3 DNA reads as TGCGCCAGCAGCTTGGGACAGGGGATGAACACTGAAGCTTTCTTT.

This clone was seen only a few times. This sequence joins TRBV19 and TRBJ1-5; D is possibly TRBD1 (5 bases). Germline CDR1 LNHDA, CDR2 SQIVND (reference sequence). This CDR3 is 13 amino acids long. V lost 9 bases, J lost 7 bases, and 16 bases lay in between. The CDR3 spells CASYPGRGQPQHF. The CDR3 DNA follows: TGTGCCAGCTACCCAGGGCGGGGGCAGCCCCAGCATTTT. Complete variable domain (other parts from reference TRBV19 and TRBJ1-5): DGGITQSPKYLFRKEGQNVTLSCEQNLNHDAMYWYRQDPGQGLRLIYYSQIVNDFQKGDIAEGYSVSREKKESFPLTVTSAQKNPTAFYLCASYPGRGQPQHFGDGTRLSIL.